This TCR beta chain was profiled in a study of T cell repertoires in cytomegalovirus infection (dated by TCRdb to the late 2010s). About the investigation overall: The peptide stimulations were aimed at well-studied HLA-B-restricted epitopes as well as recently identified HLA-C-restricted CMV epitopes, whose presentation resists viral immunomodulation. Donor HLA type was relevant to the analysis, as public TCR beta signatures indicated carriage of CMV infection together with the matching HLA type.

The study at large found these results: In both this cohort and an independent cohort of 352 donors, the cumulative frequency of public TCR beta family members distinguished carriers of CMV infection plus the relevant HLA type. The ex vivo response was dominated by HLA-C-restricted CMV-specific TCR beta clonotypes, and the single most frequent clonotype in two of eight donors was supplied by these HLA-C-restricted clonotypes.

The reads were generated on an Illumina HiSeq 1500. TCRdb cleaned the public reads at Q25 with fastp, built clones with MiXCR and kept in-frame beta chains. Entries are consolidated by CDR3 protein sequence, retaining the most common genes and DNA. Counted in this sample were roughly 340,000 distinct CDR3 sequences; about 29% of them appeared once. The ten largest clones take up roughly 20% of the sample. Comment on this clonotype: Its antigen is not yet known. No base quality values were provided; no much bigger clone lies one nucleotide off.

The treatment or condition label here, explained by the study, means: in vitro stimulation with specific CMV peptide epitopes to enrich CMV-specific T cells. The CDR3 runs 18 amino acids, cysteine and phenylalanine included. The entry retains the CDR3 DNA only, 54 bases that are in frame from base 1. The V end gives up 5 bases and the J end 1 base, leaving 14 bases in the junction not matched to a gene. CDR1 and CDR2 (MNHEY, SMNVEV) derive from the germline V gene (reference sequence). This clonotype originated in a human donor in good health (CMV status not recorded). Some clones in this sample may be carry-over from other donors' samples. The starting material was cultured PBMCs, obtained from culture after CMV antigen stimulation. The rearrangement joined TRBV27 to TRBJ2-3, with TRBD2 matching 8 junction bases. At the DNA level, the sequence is TGTGCCAGCAGTCCCTACTTGAGAATGCGGGGGGGCACAGATACGCAGTATTTT. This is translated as CASSPYLRMRGGTDTQYF.